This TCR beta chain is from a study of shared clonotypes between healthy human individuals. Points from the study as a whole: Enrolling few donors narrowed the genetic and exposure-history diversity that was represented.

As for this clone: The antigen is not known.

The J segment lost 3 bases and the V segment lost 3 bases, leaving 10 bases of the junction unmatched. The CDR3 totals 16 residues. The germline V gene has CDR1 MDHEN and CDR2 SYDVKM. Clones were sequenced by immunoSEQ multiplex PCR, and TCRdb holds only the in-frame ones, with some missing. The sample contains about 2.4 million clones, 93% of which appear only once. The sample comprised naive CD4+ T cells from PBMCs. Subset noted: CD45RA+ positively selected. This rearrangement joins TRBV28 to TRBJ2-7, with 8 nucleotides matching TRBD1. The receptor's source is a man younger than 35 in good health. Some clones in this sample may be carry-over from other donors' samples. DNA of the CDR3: TGTGCCAGCAGTTTCAGGGTCGGGACAGGCGACTACGAGCAGTACTTC. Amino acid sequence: CASSFRVGTGDYEQYF. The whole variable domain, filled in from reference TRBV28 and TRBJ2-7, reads DVKVTQSSRYLVKRTGEKVFLECVQDMDHENMFWYRQDPGLGLRLIYFSYDVKMKEKGDIPEGYSVSREKKERFSLILESASTNQTSMYLCASSFRVGTGDYEQYFGPGTRLTVT.